This T cell receptor beta chain was identified during a study of regulatory T cells in long-lasting Graves disease. The CDR3 sequence is 14 residues long. Germline assignment: CDR1 SGHKS and CDR2 YYEKEE (reference sequence). V lost 4 bases and J lost 4, with 9 bases in between. Time point in this sample: persistent/refractory GD, antithyroid drugs over 5 years with positive TRAb. Researchers made the TCR library from RNA that was extracted from PBMCs. Investigators prepared the TCR beta libraries by applying iRepertoire HTBI primers and Arm-PCR of CDR3 regions. TCRdb re-derived calls from the multiplex PCR reads in MiXCR, one entry per CDR3 protein. The table lists approximately 350,000 distinct CDR3 sequences, approximately 25% of them singletons, with 28% in the top ten. Study findings and constraints: Less diverse TCR repertoires were seen in persistent Graves' patients than in newly diagnosed ones.

This clonotype was found a few times. No antigen is known for it. This TCR derives from a woman aged 35 to 49 with Graves disease. The sample was peripheral blood mononuclear cells (PBMCs), taken when the disease was refractory, from a patient treated with antithyroid drugs. V and J are TRBV5-5 and TRBJ2-6; D not resolved. CDR3 region: CASSVTTGANVLTF. The CDR3 DNA sequence: TGTGCCAGCAGCGTGACAACAGGGGCCAACGTCCTGACTTTC. Combining the CDR3 with reference TRBV5-5 and TRBJ2-6 gives the whole variable domain DAGVTQSPTHLIKTRGQQVTLRCSPISGHKSVSWYQQVLGQGPQFIFQYYEKEERGRGNFPDRFSARQFPNYSSELNVNALLLGDSALYLCASSVTTGANVLTFGAGSRLTVL.